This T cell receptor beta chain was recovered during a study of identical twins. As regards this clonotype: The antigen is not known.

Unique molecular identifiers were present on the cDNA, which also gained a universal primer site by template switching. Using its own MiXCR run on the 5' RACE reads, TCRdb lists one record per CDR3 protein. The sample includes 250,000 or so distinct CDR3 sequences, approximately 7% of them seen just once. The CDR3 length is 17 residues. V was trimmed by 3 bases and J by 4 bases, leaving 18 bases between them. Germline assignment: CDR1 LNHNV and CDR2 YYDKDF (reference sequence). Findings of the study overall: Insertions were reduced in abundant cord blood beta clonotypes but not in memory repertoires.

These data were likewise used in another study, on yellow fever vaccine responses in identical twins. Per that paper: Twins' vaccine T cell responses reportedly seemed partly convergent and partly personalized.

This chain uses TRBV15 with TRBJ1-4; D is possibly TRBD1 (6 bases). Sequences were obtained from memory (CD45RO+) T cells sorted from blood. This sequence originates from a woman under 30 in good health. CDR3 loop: CATSREPTGHNNEKLFF. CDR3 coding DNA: TGTGCCACCAGCAGGGAACCAACGGGACACAATAATGAAAAACTGTTTTTT.